This T cell receptor beta chain was sequenced for a study of cytomegalovirus exposure and HLA in healthy donors. In this sample, this clone turned up a few times. The antigen is not known. Study-level findings and limits: Based on reports, TCR beta sequences accurately predicted HLA-A and HLA-B alleles for most subjects.

The PCR had 60 Vbeta and 13 Jbeta primers. The table came from immunoSEQ multiplex PCR; TCRdb's copy has only in-frame clones and leaves some out. The sample records about 160,000 clones, around 77% being singletons. The source material was PBMCs. This receptor was taken from a man aged 55 to 70 in good health and CMV-seronegative.

CDR3: CASSLQGSYGYTF. The CDR3 DNA is TGTGCCAGCAGTCTACAGGGGTCCTATGGCTACACCTTC. The chain links TRBV2 to TRBJ1-2, with 7 nucleotides matching TRBD1. The CDR3 runs to 13 residues. Germline trimming cut 5 bases from V and 4 bases from J; bases unmatched to any gene: 4. Germline V CDR1 and CDR2: SNHLY, FYNNEI.